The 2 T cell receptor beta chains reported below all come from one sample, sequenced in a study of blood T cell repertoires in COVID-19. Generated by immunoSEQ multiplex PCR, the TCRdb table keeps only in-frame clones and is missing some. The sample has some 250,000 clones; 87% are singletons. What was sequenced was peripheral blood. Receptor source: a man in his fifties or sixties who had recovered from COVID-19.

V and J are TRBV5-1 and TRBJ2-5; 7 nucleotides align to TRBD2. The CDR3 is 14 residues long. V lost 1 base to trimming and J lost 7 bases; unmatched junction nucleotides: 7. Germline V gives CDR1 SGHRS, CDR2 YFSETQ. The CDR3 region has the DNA TGCGCCAGCAGCTTGAAACGGGGGGAAGGGACCCAGTACTTC. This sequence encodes CASSLKRGEGTQYF.

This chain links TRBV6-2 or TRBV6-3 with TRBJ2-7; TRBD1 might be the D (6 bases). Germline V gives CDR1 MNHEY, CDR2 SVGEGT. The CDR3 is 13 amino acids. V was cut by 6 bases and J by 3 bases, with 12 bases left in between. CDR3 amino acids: CASSLTGNYEQYF. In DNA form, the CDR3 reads TGTGCCAGCAGCCTGACAGGTAACTACGAGCAGTACTTC.